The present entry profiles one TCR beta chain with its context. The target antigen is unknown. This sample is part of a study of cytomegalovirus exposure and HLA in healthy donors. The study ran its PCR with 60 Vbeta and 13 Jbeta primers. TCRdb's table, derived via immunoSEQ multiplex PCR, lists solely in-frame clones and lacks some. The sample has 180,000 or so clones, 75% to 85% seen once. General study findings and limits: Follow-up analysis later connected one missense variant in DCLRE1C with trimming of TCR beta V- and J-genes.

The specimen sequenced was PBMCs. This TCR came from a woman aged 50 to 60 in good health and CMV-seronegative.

The CDR3 region is CASSPPGLAGGLAKNIQYF. CDR3 bases: TGTGCCAGCTCACCACCGGGACTAGCGGGGGGATTAGCCAAAAACATTCAGTACTTC. This chain joins TRBV18 and TRBJ2-4, with 15 bases lining up with TRBD2. Trimming at V came to 0 bases and at J to 0 bases, leaving 3 bases not matched to a gene. The germline V gene has CDR1 KGHSH and CDR2 LQKENI. This CDR3 is 19 amino acids long.